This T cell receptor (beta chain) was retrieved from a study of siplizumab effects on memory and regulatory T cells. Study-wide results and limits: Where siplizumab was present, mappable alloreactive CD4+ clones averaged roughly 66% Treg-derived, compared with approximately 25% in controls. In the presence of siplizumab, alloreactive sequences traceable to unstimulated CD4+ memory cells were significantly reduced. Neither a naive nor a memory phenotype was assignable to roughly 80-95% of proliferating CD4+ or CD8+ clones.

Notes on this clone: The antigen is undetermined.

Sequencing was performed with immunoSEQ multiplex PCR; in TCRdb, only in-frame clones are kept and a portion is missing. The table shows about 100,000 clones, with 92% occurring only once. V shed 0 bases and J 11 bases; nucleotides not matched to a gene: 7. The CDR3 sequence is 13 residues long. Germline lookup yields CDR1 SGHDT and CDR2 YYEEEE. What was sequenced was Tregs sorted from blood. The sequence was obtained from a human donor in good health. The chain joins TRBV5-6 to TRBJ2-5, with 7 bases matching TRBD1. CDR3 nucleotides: TGTGCCAGCAGCTTGGTGCAGGGGGAAAAGCAGTACTTC. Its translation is CASSLVQGEKQYF.